These 22 T cell receptor beta chains share one sample of origin, sequenced in a study of T cells in Graves' hyperthyroidism and ophthalmopathy. The CDR3 regions of TCR beta were amplified from RNA transcripts. The HTBI primer set served for first-round RT-PCR of the TCR CDR3. TCRdb recomputed calls from the multiplex PCR reads with MiXCR, one row per CDR3 protein. The sample yields approximately 700,000 distinct CDR3 sequences, over 15% seen once. Sequencing used blood. These receptors came from a man between 18 and 29 years old with Graves' hyperthyroidism.

Only a few counts were recorded for this clonotype. The chain uses TRBV30 and TRBJ2-7; D is unresolved. This CDR3 is built from 11 residues. Deletions cut 5 bases from V and 0 bases from J, with 5 bases between. The germline gives CDR1 GTSNPN, CDR2 SVGIG (reference sequence). The CDR3 region has the DNA TGTGCCTGGCGGGTCTCCTACGAGCAGTACTTC. Its translation: CAWRVSYEQYF.

This clonotype was detected a few times. V gene TRBV2 combines with J gene TRBJ1-2; D gene ambiguous. The CDR3 is 11 residues long. Trimming took 4 bases from V and 8 from J, leaving 8 bases between them. Germline V CDR1 and CDR2: SNHLY, FYNNEI. As DNA, the CDR3 is TGTGCCAGCAGTGTTATGACCGGCTACACCTTC. Its protein product is CASSVMTGYTF.

The chain employs TRBV6-1 and TRBJ2-2; D unclear. In germline, CDR1 is MNHNS, CDR2 SASEGT. V was cut by 7 bases and J by 7 bases, with 13 bases left in between. The CDR3 covers 13 residues. In DNA, the CDR3 is TGTGCCAGCACGGTGGGCCTTTACGGGGAGCTGTTTTTT. Translating it yields CASTVGLYGELFF.

V and J are TRBV7-9 and TRBJ1-1, with a weak D call TRBD1 (6 bases). V lost 5 bases, J lost 1 base, and 20 bases lay in between. CDR3 length equals 17 residues. In germline, CDR1 is SEHNR, CDR2 FQNEAQ (reference sequence). CDR3 residues: CASSRAGASTPNTEAFF. The CDR3 DNA is TGTGCCAGCAGCCGCGCAGGGGCCAGCACTCCGAACACTGAAGCTTTCTTT.

The rearrangement joins TRBV9 to TRBJ2-7; 12 bases match TRBD2. Germline trimming cut 4 bases from V and 2 bases from J; bases unmatched to any gene: 10. The length of the CDR3 is 17 residues. Germline V gene data show CDR1 as SGDLS and CDR2 as YYNGEE. This chain's CDR3 is CASSPRLAGDSTYEQYF. DNA for the CDR3: TGTGCCAGCAGCCCCCGACTAGCGGGAGACTCGACCTACGAGCAGTACTTC.

This clonotype was detected ten times or more. This chain uses TRBV20-1 with TRBJ1-2; D possibly corresponds to TRBD1 (6 bases). Trimming took 8 bases from V and 2 from J, leaving 12 bases between them. Germline loops: CDR1 DFQATT, CDR2 SNEGSKA (reference sequence). This CDR3 region has 12 residues. Here the CDR3 reads CSMTGGNYGYTF. The CDR3 DNA sequence: TGCAGTATGACAGGAGGGAACTATGGCTACACCTTC.

This clonotype was seen repeatedly, ten times or more. The chain is built from TRBV27 and TRBJ2-7; tentatively, D is TRBD1 (6 bases). The germline V gene has CDR1 MNHEY and CDR2 SMNVEV (reference sequence). There are 15 residues in the CDR3. Trimming removed 2 bases at V and 3 bases at J, with 14 bases between. The CDR3 nucleotides are TGTGCCAGCAGTTTAGCAGGGGAAGGATACTACGAGCAGTACTTC. This codes for CASSLAGEGYYEQYF.

This clonotype was picked up many times. The J gene is TRBJ1-5, the V gene TRBV2; D is unresolved. The V and J ends lost 4 bases and 4 bases respectively, with 8 bases between them. Germline V gives CDR1 SNHLY, CDR2 FYNNEI. The CDR3 is 13 residues long. The CDR3 loop reads CASSGGWNQPQHF. The CDR3 nucleotides read TGTGCCAGCAGTGGAGGGTGGAATCAGCCCCAGCATTTT.

This clonotype has only a few counts. This may stem from a read error, because a much larger clone lies one nucleotide away. The chain links TRBV2 to TRBJ2-5; tentative D call: TRBD1 (6 bases). Germline values: CDR1 SNHLY, CDR2 FYNNEI. Deletions cut 7 bases from V and 0 bases from J, with 9 bases between. This CDR3 is 13 amino acids long. The CDR3 region has the DNA TGTGCCAGCATGGGGGACAACCAAGAGACCCAGTACTTC. It codes for CASMGDNQETQYF.

This clonotype was seen only a few times. With a much larger clone just one base away, this may be a read error. The genes are TRBV28 and TRBJ2-2, with D tentatively TRBD2 (5 bases). Germline V gene lookup returns CDR1 MDHEN and CDR2 SYDVKM. This CDR3 has 13 residues. The CDR3 DNA follows: TGTGCCAGCAGTCTAACGAACACCGGGGAGCTGTCTTTT. It translates to CASSLTNTGELSF.

This clonotype was seen only a few times. The chain uses TRBV12-3 or TRBV12-4 and TRBJ2-4; perhaps TRBD1 as D (5 bases). V lost 3 bases, J lost 8 bases, and 11 bases lay in between. The CDR3 runs 13 residues. The CDR3 nucleotides read TGTGCCAGCAGTTTTGACAGTAGGGACATTCAGTACTTC. The encoded protein is CASSFDSRDIQYF.

Many counts were recorded for this clonotype. The rearrangement uses TRBV7-2 and TRBJ2-7; 9 nucleotides line up with TRBD2. V shed 5 bases and J 2 bases; nucleotides not matched to a gene: 4. The CDR3 is 14 amino acids. Germline loops: CDR1 SGHTA, CDR2 FQGNSA. CDR3 coding DNA: TGTGCCAGCAGCCCAGTAGCGGGGGCCTACGAGCAGTACTTC. It translates to CASSPVAGAYEQYF.

This clonotype was seen ten or more times. The chain joins TRBV6-2 or TRBV6-3 to TRBJ2-1; D gene uncertain. Germline V gene data show CDR1 as MNHEY and CDR2 as SVGEGT. The CDR3 length is 14 residues. V was trimmed by 3 bases and J by 0 bases, leaving 6 bases between them. The CDR3: CASSYLSSYNEQFF. The CDR3 DNA is TGTGCCAGCAGTTATTTGAGCTCCTACAATGAGCAGTTCTTC.

This clonotype has ten or more counts. The chain carries TRBV27 and TRBJ1-2; the match to TRBD1 covers 8 bases. J gave up 1 base and V 6 bases, and 7 bases lay outside the gene matches. The CDR3 spans 15 residues. CDR1 and CDR2 (germline): MNHEY, SMNVEV (reference sequence). This CDR3 reads CASSDGTGRNYGYTF. DNA of the CDR3: TGTGCCAGCAGCGACGGGACAGGACGTAACTATGGCTACACCTTC.

The chain joins TRBV4-1 to TRBJ2-6; 12 bases map to TRBD1. The trim removed 5 bases at V and 4 bases at J, leaving 9 bases unmatched. Germline V CDR1 and CDR2: MGHRA, YSYEKL. The CDR3 has 18 amino acids. The CDR3: CASSIPGQGAKGANVLTF. CDR3 nucleotide sequence: TGCGCCAGCAGCATCCCGGGACAGGGGGCAAAGGGGGCCAACGTCCTGACTTTC.

This sequence joins TRBV15 and TRBJ1-2; 7 positions agree with TRBD1. Trimming at V came to 1 base and at J to 8 bases, leaving 13 bases not matched to a gene. The CDR3 runs 16 residues. Germline values: CDR1 LNHNV, CDR2 YYDKDF (reference sequence). CDR3: CATSRVGTNRGKGYTF. In DNA, the CDR3 is TGTGCCACCAGCAGAGTGGGGACGAACAGGGGAAAAGGCTACACCTTC.

This chain uses TRBV5-1 with TRBJ2-6, with 8 positions matching TRBD1. The CDR3 consists of 20 residues. CDR1 SGHRS and CDR2 YFSETQ come from the germline V gene. The ends lost 0 bases at V and 3 bases at J; junction bases unmatched: 14. This CDR3 reads CASSLAQGAGLWNGANVLTF. The CDR3 coding sequence is TGCGCCAGCAGCTTGGCCCAGGGGGCGGGCTTATGGAATGGGGCCAACGTCCTGACTTTC.

This clonotype was detected many times. This chain joins TRBV27 and TRBJ2-1, with no clear D. The CDR3 has 12 amino acids. Germline V gene lookup returns CDR1 MNHEY and CDR2 SMNVEV (reference sequence). Deletions cut 8 bases from V and 7 bases from J, with 12 bases between. CDR3 region: CASGVDSNEQFF. As DNA, the CDR3 is TGTGCCAGCGGCGTAGACTCTAATGAGCAGTTCTTC.

This clonotype came up a few times. The chain has TRBV30 and TRBJ2-5; 7 bases agree with TRBD2. There are 15 residues in the CDR3. Per germline, CDR1 GTSNPN and CDR2 SVGIG (reference sequence). The V segment lost 0 bases and the J segment 4 bases; nucleotides outside the gene matches: 8. CDR3: CAWSVTLASSETQYF. For the CDR3, the DNA is TGTGCCTGGAGTGTAACACTAGCGTCGTCAGAGACCCAGTACTTC.

This clonotype was counted only a few times. The rearrangement uses TRBV28 and TRBJ1-2; a possible D gene is TRBD1 (5 bases). In germline, CDR1 is MDHEN, CDR2 SYDVKM. CDR3 length equals 13 residues. The V gene lost 8 bases and the J gene lost 0 bases, with 10 bases spanning the gap. The CDR3 protein is CASGDRANYGYTF. The DNA for the CDR3 is TGTGCCAGCGGAGACAGAGCTAACTATGGCTACACCTTC.

This clonotype showed up just a few times. This chain connects TRBV30 to TRBJ2-1; 12 bases map to TRBD2. J gave up 4 bases and V 3 bases, and 7 bases lay outside the gene matches. CDR1 and CDR2 (germline): GTSNPN, SVGIG (reference sequence). The CDR3 is 16 amino acids. The CDR3 DNA reads TGTGCCTGGAGCCCCTTACTAGCGGGAGGTTACAATGAGCAGTTCTTC. Protein: CAWSPLLAGGYNEQFF.

This clonotype came up many times. The chain employs TRBV3-1 and TRBJ2-5; possibly TRBD2 for D (6 bases). From germline, CDR1 is LGHDT and CDR2 YNNKEL (reference sequence). This CDR3 contains 14 residues. With 3 bases removed from V and 5 bases from J, the gap between germline ends came to 13 bases. Here the CDR3 DNA reads TGTGCCAGCAGCCATCGGGGGAGCGGGGAGACCCAGTACTTC. Protein sequence: CASSHRGSGETQYF.